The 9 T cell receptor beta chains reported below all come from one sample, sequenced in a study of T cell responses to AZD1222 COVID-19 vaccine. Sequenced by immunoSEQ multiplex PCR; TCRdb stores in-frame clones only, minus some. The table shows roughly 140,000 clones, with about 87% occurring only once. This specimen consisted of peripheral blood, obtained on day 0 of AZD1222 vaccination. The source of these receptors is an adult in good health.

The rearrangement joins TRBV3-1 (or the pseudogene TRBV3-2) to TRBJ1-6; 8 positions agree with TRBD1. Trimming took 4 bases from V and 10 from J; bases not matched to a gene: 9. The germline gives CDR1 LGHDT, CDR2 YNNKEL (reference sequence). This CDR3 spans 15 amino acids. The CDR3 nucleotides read TGTGCCAGCAGCCCTCTCTGGACAGGGAGGTCACCCCTCCACTTT. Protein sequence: CASSPLWTGRSPLHF.

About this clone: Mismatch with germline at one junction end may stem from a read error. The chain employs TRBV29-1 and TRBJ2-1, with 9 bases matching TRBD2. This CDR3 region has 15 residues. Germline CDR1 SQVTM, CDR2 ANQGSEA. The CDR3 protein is CSVEVASGVYNEQFF. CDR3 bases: TGCAGCGTCGAAGTGGCTAGCGGGGTATACAATGAGCAGTTCTTC.

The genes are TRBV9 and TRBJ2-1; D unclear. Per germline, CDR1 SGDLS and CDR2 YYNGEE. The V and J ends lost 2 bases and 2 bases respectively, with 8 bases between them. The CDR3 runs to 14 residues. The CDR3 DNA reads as TGTGCCAGCAGCGTGGGCGGAACCTACAATGAGCAGTTCTTC. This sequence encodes CASSVGGTYNEQFF.

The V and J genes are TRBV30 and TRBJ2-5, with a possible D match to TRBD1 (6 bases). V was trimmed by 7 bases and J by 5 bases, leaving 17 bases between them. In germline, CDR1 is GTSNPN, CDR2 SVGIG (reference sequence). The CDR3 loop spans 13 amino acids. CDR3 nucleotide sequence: TGTGCCTTAGGGGGATTCGGCGGGGAGACCCAGTACTTC. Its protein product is CALGGFGGETQYF.

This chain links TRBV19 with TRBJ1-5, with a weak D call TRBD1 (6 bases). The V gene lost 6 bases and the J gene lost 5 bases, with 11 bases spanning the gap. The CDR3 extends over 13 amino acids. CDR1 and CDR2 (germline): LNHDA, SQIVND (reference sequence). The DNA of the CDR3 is TGTGCCAGTAGCATGAACAGGGATCAGCCCCAGCATTTT. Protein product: CASSMNRDQPQHF.

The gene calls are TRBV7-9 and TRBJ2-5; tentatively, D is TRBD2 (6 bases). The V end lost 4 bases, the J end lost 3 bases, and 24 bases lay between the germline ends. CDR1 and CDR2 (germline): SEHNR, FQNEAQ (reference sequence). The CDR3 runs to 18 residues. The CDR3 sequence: CASSSSGISGVTKETQYF. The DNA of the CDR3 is TGTGCCAGCAGCTCCTCGGGTATTAGCGGAGTGACTAAAGAGACCCAGTACTTC.

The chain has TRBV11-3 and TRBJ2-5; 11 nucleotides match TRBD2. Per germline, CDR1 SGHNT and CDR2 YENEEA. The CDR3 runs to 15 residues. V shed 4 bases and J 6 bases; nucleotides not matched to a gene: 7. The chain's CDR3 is CASSSGTSGSQTQYF. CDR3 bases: TGTGCCAGCAGCTCTGGGACTAGCGGCTCGCAGACCCAGTACTTC.

The CDR3 spells CAIYSGTCIFF. The CDR3 nucleotides are TGTGCCATCTATTCCGGGACCTGCATCTTCTTC. The rearrangement joins TRBV21-1 to TRBJ2-1. TRBV21-1 is a pseudogene locus. This CDR3 comprises 11 residues.

The CDR3 region is CASSLPGLAGAGNEQFF. CDR3 nucleotide sequence: TGTGCCAGCAGCTTGCCGGGACTAGCGGGAGCCGGGAATGAGCAGTTCTTC. V gene TRBV7-9 combines with J gene TRBJ2-1; TRBD2 agrees at 14 bases. The trim removed 3 bases at V and 7 bases at J, leaving 8 bases unmatched. CDR1 is SEHNR, CDR2 FQNEAQ, per germline (reference sequence). This CDR3 has 17 residues.